The 15 T cell receptor beta chains given below trace back to one sample, sequenced in a study of T cells in localized non-small cell lung cancer. The table came from immunoSEQ multiplex PCR; TCRdb's copy has only in-frame clones and leaves some out. Seen here are fewer than 30,000 clones, around 85% observed once, and the top ten hold about 14%. Sequenced here: peripheral blood, sampled before any cancer treatment. The receptor source for this set is a female donor over 55 with stage II squamous cell lung carcinoma.

This chain connects TRBV11-2 to TRBJ2-2; D gene uncertain. Looked up from germline, CDR1 is SGHAT and CDR2 is FQNNGV. V lost 3 bases to trimming and J lost 8 bases, with 4 bases between them. The CDR3 is 11 residues long. Here the CDR3 reads CASSFLGELFF. DNA for the CDR3: TGTGCCAGCAGCTTCTTAGGGGAGCTGTTTTTT.

This chain uses TRBV28 with TRBJ1-4; D call uncertain. Trimming removed 3 bases at V and 0 bases at J, with 11 bases between. In germline, CDR1 is MDHEN, CDR2 SYDVKM. CDR3 length: 16 residues. The CDR3 DNA reads as TGTGCCAGCAGTTTTTCCCCGGGATCAACTAATGAAAAACTGTTTTTT. Protein sequence: CASSFSPGSTNEKLFF.

This clone was picked up a small number of times. The chain employs TRBV2 and TRBJ1-5, with D unresolved. The germline gives CDR1 SNHLY, CDR2 FYNNEI. Trimming cost V 2 bases and J 4 bases, with 12 bases left between them. The CDR3 has 15 amino acids. The CDR3 sequence: CASSELLGRNQPQHF. The CDR3 nucleotides are TGTGCCAGCAGTGAATTATTGGGGAGAAATCAGCCCCAGCATTTT. The whole variable domain, filled in from reference TRBV2 and TRBJ1-5, reads EPEVTQTPSHQVTQMGQEVILRCVPISNHLYFYWYRQILGQKVEFLVSFYNNEISEKSEIFDDQFSVERPDGSNFTLKIRSTKLEDSAMYFCASSELLGRNQPQHFGDGTRLSIL.

The chain carries TRBV7-9 and TRBJ2-1; TRBD2 matches 10 bases. This CDR3 spans 15 amino acids. Trimming took 6 bases from V and 5 from J; bases not matched to a gene: 7. Germline CDR1 is SEHNR and CDR2 is FQNEAQ (reference sequence). The CDR3 loop is CASRFSGRGDNEQFF. CDR3 coding DNA: TGTGCCAGCAGGTTCAGCGGGAGGGGTGACAATGAGCAGTTCTTC.

The chain carries TRBV19 and TRBJ2-2; D remains unclear. CDR1 is LNHDA, CDR2 SQIVND, per germline (reference sequence). CDR3 length: 11 amino acids. V was shortened by 4 bases and J by 8 bases, with 5 bases between the two germline ends. The CDR3 is CASSTRGELFF. Here the CDR3 DNA reads TGTGCCAGTAGTACTCGGGGGGAGCTGTTTTTT.

About this clone itself: One end of the junction fails to match germline, which may point to a read error. V and J are TRBV2 and TRBJ1-5; D uncertain. CDR3 length equals 14 residues. Germline CDR1 and CDR2: SNHLY and FYNNEI. This chain's CDR3 is CASSETGRHQPKHF. The CDR3 DNA follows: TGTGCCAGCAGTGAAACCGGGAGACATCAGCCCAAGCATTTT.

The V call is TRBV7-9, the J call TRBJ2-7; 8 bases line up with TRBD2. V shed 5 bases and J 4 bases; nucleotides not matched to a gene: 7. CDR3 size: 14 residues. Per germline, CDR1 SEHNR and CDR2 FQNEAQ (reference sequence). The CDR3 region is CASSLETSVYEQYF. The CDR3 DNA reads as TGTGCCAGCAGCCTAGAGACTAGCGTGTACGAGCAGTACTTC. Full variable domain (outside the CDR3, taken from reference TRBV7-9 and TRBJ2-7): DTGVSQNPRHKITKRGQNVTFRCDPISEHNRLYWYRQTLGQGPEFLTYFQNEAQLEKSRLLSDRFSAERPKGSFSTLEIQRTEQGDSAMYLCASSLETSVYEQYFGPGTRLTVT.

V gene TRBV6-5 combines with J gene TRBJ1-1; no definite D call. This CDR3 has 13 amino acids. Trimming shortened V by 7 bases and J by 1 base, and 10 bases separated the two germline ends. Germline CDR1 reads MNHEY; CDR2 reads SVGAGI. DNA for the CDR3: TGTGCCAGCACCCAATACAGGAACACTGAAGCTTTCTTT. Translated, it gives CASTQYRNTEAFF.

This clone was recorded once. The CDR3 loop is CASSISQGGVTDTQYF. CDR3 nucleotide sequence: TGTGCCAGCTCTATATCACAGGGTGGAGTCACAGATACGCAGTATTTT. The V and J genes are TRBV18 and TRBJ2-3, with TRBD1 as a possible D gene (6 bases). Germline V lookup: CDR1 KGHSH, CDR2 LQKENI. The V end was cut by 6 bases, the J end by 2 bases, with 18 bases between. The CDR3 has 16 amino acids. The full variable domain, in which reference TRBV18 and TRBJ2-3 provide the parts outside the CDR3, is NAGVMQNPRHLVRRRGQEARLRCSPMKGHSHVYWYRQLPEEGLKFMVYLQKENIIDESGMPKERFSAEFPKEGPSILRIQQVVRGDSAAYFCASSISQGGVTDTQYFGPGTRLTVL.

The CDR3 protein is CASRGQANTGELFF. The DNA for the CDR3 is TGTGCCAGCAGGGGACAGGCGAACACCGGGGAGCTGTTTTTT. This chain links TRBV28 with TRBJ2-2; 8 positions match TRBD1. Losses at the gene ends were 6 bases for V and 0 bases for J; bases not matched to a gene: 0. The length of the CDR3 is 14 residues. From germline, CDR1 is MDHEN and CDR2 SYDVKM.

This chain links TRBV7-9 with TRBJ2-5; 8 bases agree with TRBD1. Germline CDR1 SEHNR, CDR2 FQNEAQ (reference sequence). V was pared by 2 bases and J by 4 bases, with 9 bases of the junction left unmatched. There are 16 residues in the CDR3. The CDR3 protein is CASSLSGQGRRETQYF. CDR3 coding DNA: TGTGCCAGCAGCTTATCCGGACAGGGAAGGAGAGAGACCCAGTACTTC.

The chain recombines TRBV5-6 with TRBJ2-3; 13 bases align to TRBD2. The CDR3 spans 15 residues. Germline CDR1 is SGHDT and CDR2 is YYEEEE. V was clipped by 4 bases and J by 5 bases; unmatched bases: 4. The CDR3 loop reads CASSRLAGGQDTQYF. The CDR3, as DNA: TGTGCCAGCAGCCGACTAGCGGGGGGCCAAGATACGCAGTATTTT.

The chain has TRBV10-1 and TRBJ2-5; the D gene could be TRBD1 or TRBD2 (5 bases each). The CDR3 is made up of 16 amino acids. V lost 2 bases to trimming and J lost 3 bases, with 16 bases between them. The germline V gene encodes CDR1 WNHNN and CDR2 SYGVQD (reference sequence). CDR3 in DNA: TGCGCCAGCAGTGAGGCTCTGGGGGACGGCAAAGAGACCCAGTACTTC. It specifies CASSEALGDGKETQYF.

V gene TRBV5-4 combines with J gene TRBJ1-5; the D gene is possibly TRBD1 (5 bases). The V gene lost 0 bases and the J gene lost 2 bases, with 12 bases spanning the gap. The germline CDR1 and CDR2 sequences are SGHNT and YYREEE (reference sequence). This CDR3 has 16 amino acids. The CDR3 is CASSLAGQGGNQPQHF. DNA of the CDR3: TGTGCCAGCAGCTTGGCGGGCCAGGGAGGCAATCAGCCCCAGCATTTT.

The CDR3 reads CAWSASLFGNTIYF. The CDR3 DNA sequence: TGTGCCTGGAGTGCCTCCTTATTCGGAAACACCATATATTTT. The chain is built from TRBV30 and TRBJ1-3; D unclear. Germline V gene data show CDR1 as GTSNPN and CDR2 as SVGIG (reference sequence). The CDR3 consists of 14 residues. Trimming took 1 base from V and 4 from J, leaving 11 bases between them.